The 5 T cell receptor beta chains reported below all come from one sample, sequenced in a study of identical twins. Using its own MiXCR run on the 5' RACE reads, TCRdb lists one record per CDR3 protein. The top ten clones hold approximately 0.52% of a sample with some 570,000 distinct CDR3 sequences, more than 20% of them seen once. Separately, the same data were catalogued under a study of yellow fever vaccine responses in identical twins.

Sequenced input: CD4+ T cells sorted from blood. The origin of the receptors is a young woman in good health.

This clonotype was detected many times. The rearrangement uses TRBV2 and TRBJ1-5; a weak D match, TRBD1 (6 bases). This CDR3 comprises 15 residues. Germline assignment: CDR1 SNHLY and CDR2 FYNNEI. Trimming shortened V by 6 bases and J by 2 bases, and 14 bases separated the two germline ends. This CDR3 reads CASRIGGSGNQPQHF. The CDR3 DNA reads TGTGCCAGCAGGATCGGGGGCTCGGGCAATCAGCCCCAGCATTTT.

This clonotype was found a few times. This rearrangement joins TRBV25-1 to TRBJ2-2; D assignment may be TRBD1 or TRBD2 (5 bases each). Germline CDR1 and CDR2: MGHDK and SYGVNS. V was cut by 1 base and J by 5 bases, with 14 bases left in between. This CDR3 contains 16 residues. As DNA, the CDR3 is TGTGCCAGCAGTGAATTCTTCAGCGAGGGGACCGGGGAGCTGTTTTTT. Translating it yields CASSEFFSEGTGELFF.

The V gene is TRBV7-9, the J gene TRBJ2-1, with no clear D. The V gene lost 2 bases and the J gene lost 7 bases, with 12 bases spanning the gap. There are 14 residues in the CDR3. The germline V gene has CDR1 SEHNR and CDR2 FQNEAQ (reference sequence). The DNA for the CDR3 is TGTGCCAGCAGCTTAAGGGTCGGATTGAATGAGCAGTTCTTC. It codes for CASSLRVGLNEQFF.

This clonotype showed up many times. This chain uses TRBV7-9 with TRBJ2-4, with 11 bases that match TRBD2. The V and J ends lost 0 bases and 0 bases, in that order; junction bases with no gene match: 1. The germline V gene has CDR1 SEHNR and CDR2 FQNEAQ (reference sequence). This CDR3 has 17 residues. CDR3 loop: CASSLALAGAAKNIQYF. The DNA of the CDR3 is TGTGCCAGCAGCTTAGCACTAGCGGGGGCAGCCAAAAACATTCAGTACTTC.

This clonotype was seen a handful of times. The V and J genes are TRBV5-1 and TRBJ2-1; 8 nucleotides agree with TRBD2. J gave up 7 bases and V 3 bases, and 9 bases lay outside the gene matches. This CDR3 is built from 15 residues. Germline loops: CDR1 SGHRS, CDR2 YFSETQ. CDR3 in amino acids: CASSYPGTSINEQFF. The CDR3 DNA reads as TGCGCCAGCAGCTACCCCGGGACTAGTATAAATGAGCAGTTCTTC.